Below, one T cell receptor (beta chain) is given with its context. Germline lookup yields CDR1 SGHVS and CDR2 FQNEAQ. Trimming cost V 6 bases and J 6 bases; bases outside gene matches: 4. The CDR3 length is 14 residues. Only in-frame clones appear in the TCRdb table, and some are missing; sequencing was by immunoSEQ multiplex PCR. This table holds 50,000 to 60,000 clones, about 88% found once. The source of the sample is a study of blood T cell repertoires in COVID-19. Background on the study: Some COVID-19 samples were acute and others convalescent; all came from the United States, Italy and Spain. From T cells, B-cell-depleted T cells, or PBMCs came the material, which was cDNA or gDNA.

The TCR originated in a man in his 60s with active COVID-19. The sequenced sample consisted of peripheral blood. This rearrangement joins TRBV7-8 to TRBJ2-2; 10 nucleotides align to TRBD2. The DNA for the CDR3 is TGTGCCAGCAGGAGCGGGAGGGGACCCGGGGAGCTGTTTTTT. This gives the protein CASRSGRGPGELFF. Full variable domain (remainder filled in from reference TRBV7-8 and TRBJ2-2): GAGVSQSPRYKVAKRGQDVALRCDPISGHVSLFWYQQALGQGPEFLTYFQNEAQLDKSGLPSDRFFAERPEGSVSTLKIQRTQQEDSAVYLCASRSGRGPGELFFGEGSRLTVL.